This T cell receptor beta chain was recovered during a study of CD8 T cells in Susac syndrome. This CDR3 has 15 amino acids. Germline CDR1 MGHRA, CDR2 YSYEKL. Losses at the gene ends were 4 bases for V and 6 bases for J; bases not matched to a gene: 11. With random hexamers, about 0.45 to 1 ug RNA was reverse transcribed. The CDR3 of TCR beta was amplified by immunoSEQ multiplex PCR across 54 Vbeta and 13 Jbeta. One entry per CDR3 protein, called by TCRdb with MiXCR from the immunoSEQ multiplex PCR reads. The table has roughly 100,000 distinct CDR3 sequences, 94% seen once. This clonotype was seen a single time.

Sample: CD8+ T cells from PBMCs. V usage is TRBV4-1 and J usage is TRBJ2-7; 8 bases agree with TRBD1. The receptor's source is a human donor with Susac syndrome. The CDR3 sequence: CASSLLWTGSPEQYF. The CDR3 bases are TGCGCCAGCAGCCTACTCTGGACAGGGTCTCCCGAGCAGTACTTC.